This T cell receptor beta chain derives from a study of regulatory T cells in long-lasting Graves disease. Points from the study as a whole: Persistent Graves' disease cases displayed lower TCR diversity than newly diagnosed ones.

Germline CDR1 SGHAT, CDR2 FQNNGV. This CDR3 contains 16 residues. V trimming: 5 bases; J trimming: 3 bases; junction bases outside the gene matches: 7. Arm-PCR of CDR3 regions and iRepertoire HTBI primers were the basis on which TCR beta libraries were built. TCRdb redid the calling of the multiplex PCR reads with MiXCR, one entry per CDR3 protein. There are a few hundred thousand distinct CDR3 sequences in the sample; around 15% occur only once, and approximately 19% lies in the top ten. Time point indicated: newly diagnosed GD, antithyroid drugs for less than 3 months. PBMC RNA served as the TCR library source. This clonotype turned up a few times. Its antigen is not identified. The same sample was also studied in work on T cells in Graves' hyperthyroidism and ophthalmopathy. That report notes: The study enrolled patients aged 18 to 65 with newly diagnosed hyperthyroidism of under 2 months' duration. Classification by a 13 V-J model distinguished ophthalmopathy from stable hyperthyroidism.

This clonotype was obtained from a woman aged 50 to 60 with Graves disease. Sequencing used peripheral blood mononuclear cells (PBMCs), obtained at new diagnosis, from a patient treated with antithyroid drugs. V is TRBV11-2 and J is TRBJ2-1; TRBD2 matches at 10 bases. CDR3 in amino acids: CASSTSSGGYYNEQFF. The CDR3 DNA sequence: TGTGCCAGCAGCACCTCTAGCGGGGGCTACTACAATGAGCAGTTCTTC.